This TCR beta chain was found in a study of shared clonotypes between healthy human individuals. TCRdb's table, derived via immunoSEQ multiplex PCR, lists solely in-frame clones and lacks some. The sample holds approximately 2,300,000 clones, approximately 90% seen once. Germline CDR1 is MDHEN and CDR2 is SYDVKM. The V end lost 6 bases, the J end lost 2 bases, and 8 bases lay between the germline ends. There are 12 residues in the CDR3. Comments on this clone: Other nucleotide sequences from this sample produce the same CDR3.

Those who donated, Caucasian adults without exception, all lived in Nashville, Tennessee. Specimen: naive CD4+ T cells from PBMCs. Documented subset: CD45RA+ positively selected. This sequence originates from a man younger than 35 in good health. Some clones in this sample may be carry-over from other donors' samples. V usage is TRBV28 and J usage is TRBJ2-7, with D uncertain. CDR3 sequence: CASSRFPYEQYF. The CDR3 region has the DNA TGTGCCAGCAGCAGATTCCCCTACGAGCAGTACTTC.